One and the same sample provided the 14 T cell receptor beta chains below, sequenced in a study of blood T cell repertoires in COVID-19. Profiling relied on immunoSEQ multiplex PCR, and the TCRdb table lists in-frame clones only, not all of them. The sample yields approximately 250,000 clones, nearly 85% seen once. Sequenced input: peripheral blood. The receptors derive from a human donor in a cohort sampled during active COVID-19.

The rearrangement links TRBV5-6 to TRBJ2-1, with D unresolved. There are 12 residues in the CDR3. V lost 3 bases and J lost 15, with 16 bases in between. Germline CDR1 SGHDT, CDR2 YYEEEE. CDR3 DNA sequence: TGTGCCAGCAGCTCCCCGGGTCAGTTTCGGTTCTTC. As protein: CASSSPGQFRFF.

The J gene is TRBJ2-3, the V gene TRBV2; the match to TRBD2 covers 10 bases. V lost 6 bases to trimming and J lost 8 bases; unmatched junction nucleotides: 20. From germline, CDR1 is SNHLY and CDR2 FYNNEI. CDR3 length equals 18 residues. CDR3 protein: CASSELAGYSLAQGTQYF. Here the CDR3 DNA reads TGTGCCAGCAGCGAACTAGCGGGGTATAGTTTGGCTCAAGGTACGCAGTATTTT.

The J gene is TRBJ2-3, the V gene TRBV7-9, with TRBD2 matching over 8 bases. The CDR3 has 16 residues. Germline V gives CDR1 SEHNR, CDR2 FQNEAQ (reference sequence). V lost 5 bases and J lost 0; bases outside the gene matches: 7. CDR3 in DNA: TGTGCCAGCAGCCCGGACGGGGGGGCCAGCACAGATACGCAGTATTTT. It yields the protein CASSPDGGASTDTQYF.

This clone was picked up a small number of times. The rearrangement joins TRBV11-2 to TRBJ2-7; no clear D. The ends were cut back, 2 bases at V and 3 bases at J, with 14 bases in the middle. There are 15 residues in the CDR3. Per germline, CDR1 SGHAT and CDR2 FQNNGV. The CDR3 region is CASSLYPVEIYEQYF. DNA for the CDR3: TGTGCCAGCAGCTTATATCCGGTTGAAATCTACGAGCAGTACTTC.

The CDR3, as DNA: TGTGCCAGCAGGCAATACTCAGGGGGCGTAGAGACCCAGTACTTC. This gives the protein CASRQYSGGVETQYF. The V call is TRBV6-5, the J call TRBJ2-5; 8 nucleotides agree with TRBD1. Germline loops: CDR1 MNHEY, CDR2 SVGAGI. Trimming at V came to 6 bases and at J to 4 bases, leaving 10 bases not matched to a gene. This CDR3 is built from 15 residues.

This clone showed up just once. The chain links TRBV28 to TRBJ1-2; 10 bases match TRBD1. The germline V gene has CDR1 MDHEN and CDR2 SYDVKM. The CDR3 loop spans 14 amino acids. J gave up 4 bases and V 6 bases, and 5 bases lay outside the gene matches. Written as DNA, the CDR3 is TGTGCCAGCAGCACGACAGGGGGCGGCTATGGCTACACCTTC. This encodes CASSTTGGGYGYTF.

The genes are TRBV5-1 and TRBJ2-3; the D gene is possibly TRBD1 (7 bases). The germline gives CDR1 SGHRS, CDR2 YFSETQ. Trimming cost V 7 bases and J 3 bases, with 15 bases left between them. The CDR3 contains 14 residues. CDR3 coding DNA: TGCGCCAGCTGTCGGGGGACAGAGACAGATACGCAGTATTTT. This codes for CASCRGTETDTQYF. Full variable domain (missing parts from reference TRBV5-1 and TRBJ2-3): KAGVTQTPRYLIKTRGQQVTLSCSPISGHRSVSWYQQTPGQGLQFLFEYFSETQRNKGNFPGRFSGRQFSNSRSEMNVSTLELGDSALYLCASCRGTETDTQYFGPGTRLTVL.

This clone was observed a single time. Written as DNA, the CDR3 is TGTGCCAGCAGCCAAGGACTCAATTCACCCCTCCACTTT. Its translation is CASSQGLNSPLHF. The chain joins TRBV4-2 to TRBJ1-6; no clear D. Trimming removed 1 base from V and 7 bases from J, with 5 bases in between. Germline values: CDR1 LGHNA, CDR2 YNFKEQ. The CDR3 runs 13 residues.

The chain carries TRBV6-4 and TRBJ2-1; D is possibly TRBD1 (7 bases). V gave up 5 bases and J gave up 7 bases, with 18 bases separating them. The CDR3 contains 15 residues. Germline loops: CDR1 MRHNA, CDR2 SNTAGT. CDR3 amino acids: CASSPRGRGGNEQFF. The CDR3 region has the DNA TGTGCCAGCAGTCCGAGGGGGCGGGGTGGAAATGAGCAGTTCTTC.

The chain is built from TRBV7-9 and TRBJ1-1; 11 nucleotides agree with TRBD1. Looked up from germline, CDR1 is SEHNR and CDR2 is FQNEAQ (reference sequence). The V segment lost 5 bases and the J segment 11 bases; nucleotides outside the gene matches: 7. The CDR3 totals 13 residues. CDR3 nucleotides: TGTGCCAGCAGCCGGGACAGGGGGAGAATGGCTTTCTTT. Its protein product is CASSRDRGRMAFF.

This clone appeared a few times. The chain has TRBV5-6 and TRBJ2-7, with D possibly TRBD1 on 5 matching bases. The V gene lost 10 bases and the J gene lost 3 bases, with 17 bases spanning the gap. The germline CDR1 and CDR2 sequences are SGHDT and YYEEEE. CDR3 size: 13 residues. The CDR3 nucleotides read TGTGCCCCACCACAGGCCCAATTCTACGAGCAGTACTTC. As protein: CAPPQAQFYEQYF.

V is TRBV6-5 and J is TRBJ2-1; 11 positions agree with TRBD2. Per germline, CDR1 MNHEY and CDR2 SVGAGI. V lost 5 bases and J lost 9; bases outside the gene matches: 9. CDR3 length equals 15 residues. The CDR3 region is CASSPQLAGEGEQFF. The CDR3 bases are TGTGCCAGCAGTCCCCAACTAGCGGGGGAGGGTGAGCAGTTCTTC.

The chain carries TRBV6-5 and TRBJ2-5, with 10 bases that match TRBD1. V shed 5 bases, J shed 5 bases, and the junction held 5 bases outside the gene matches. The CDR3 has 14 amino acids. Germline-derived CDR1 and CDR2 are MNHEY and SVGAGI. In nucleotides, the CDR3 is TGTGCCAGCAGTAGGACGACAGGGGGCGAGACCCAGTACTTC. Encoded protein: CASSRTTGGETQYF.

The chain is built from TRBV28 and TRBJ2-1, with a weak D call TRBD1 (6 bases). Germline V gene lookup returns CDR1 MDHEN and CDR2 SYDVKM. The germline V and J ends were trimmed by 5 bases and 0 bases, with 17 bases remaining between them. The CDR3 spans 17 residues. CDR3 DNA sequence: TGTGCCAGCAGTGCCCCTGTGGGGGCCCGCTCCTACAATGAGCAGTTCTTC. Encoded protein: CASSAPVGARSYNEQFF.